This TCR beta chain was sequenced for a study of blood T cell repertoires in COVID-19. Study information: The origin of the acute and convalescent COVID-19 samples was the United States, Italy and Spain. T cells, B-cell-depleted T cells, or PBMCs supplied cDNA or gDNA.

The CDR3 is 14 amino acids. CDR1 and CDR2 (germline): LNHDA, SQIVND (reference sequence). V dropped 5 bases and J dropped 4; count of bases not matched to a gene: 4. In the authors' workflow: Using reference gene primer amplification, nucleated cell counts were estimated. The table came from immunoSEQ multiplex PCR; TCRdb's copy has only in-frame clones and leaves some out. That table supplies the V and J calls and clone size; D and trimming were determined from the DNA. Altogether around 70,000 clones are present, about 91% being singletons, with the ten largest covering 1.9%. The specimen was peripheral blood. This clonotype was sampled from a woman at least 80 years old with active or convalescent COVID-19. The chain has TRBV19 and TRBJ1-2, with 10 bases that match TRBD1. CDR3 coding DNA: TGTGCCAGTAGTGGACAGGGGGGAGGCTATGGCTACACCTTC. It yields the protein CASSGQGGGYGYTF.